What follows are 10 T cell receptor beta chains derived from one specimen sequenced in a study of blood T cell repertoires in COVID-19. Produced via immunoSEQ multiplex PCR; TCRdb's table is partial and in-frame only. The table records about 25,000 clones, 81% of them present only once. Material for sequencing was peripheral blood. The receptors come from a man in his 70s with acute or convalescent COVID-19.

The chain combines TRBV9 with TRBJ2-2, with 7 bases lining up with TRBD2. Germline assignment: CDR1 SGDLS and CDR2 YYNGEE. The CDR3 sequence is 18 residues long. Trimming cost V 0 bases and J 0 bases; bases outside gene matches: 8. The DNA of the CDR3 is TGTGCCAGCAGCGTAGTAGCTTTGGGGGGGTCGAACACCGGGGAGCTGTTTTTT. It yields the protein CASSVVALGGSNTGELFF.

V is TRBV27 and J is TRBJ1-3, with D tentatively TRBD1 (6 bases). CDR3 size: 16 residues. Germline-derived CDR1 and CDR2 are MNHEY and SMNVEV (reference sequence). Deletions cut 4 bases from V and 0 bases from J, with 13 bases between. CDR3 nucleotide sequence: TGTGCCAGCAGTTACGGGACACCGAGCTCTGGAAACACCATATATTTT. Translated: CASSYGTPSSGNTIYF.

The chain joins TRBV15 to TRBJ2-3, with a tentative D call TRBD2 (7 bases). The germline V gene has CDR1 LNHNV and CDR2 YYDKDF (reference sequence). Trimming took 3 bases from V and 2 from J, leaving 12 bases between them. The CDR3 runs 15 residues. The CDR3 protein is CATSRAGANTDTQYF. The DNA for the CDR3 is TGTGCCACCAGCAGGGCGGGGGCGAACACAGATACGCAGTATTTT.

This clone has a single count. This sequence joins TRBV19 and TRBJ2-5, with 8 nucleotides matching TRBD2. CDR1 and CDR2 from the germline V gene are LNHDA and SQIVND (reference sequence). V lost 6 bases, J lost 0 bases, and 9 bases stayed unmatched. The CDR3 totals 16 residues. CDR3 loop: CASSPLASGYQETQYF. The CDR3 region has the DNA TGTGCCAGTAGCCCTCTGGCTAGCGGGTACCAAGAGACCCAGTACTTC. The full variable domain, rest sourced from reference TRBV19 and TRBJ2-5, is DGGITQSPKYLFRKEGQNVTLSCEQNLNHDAMYWYRQDPGQGLRLIYYSQIVNDFQKGDIAEGYSVSREKKESFPLTVTSAQKNPTAFYLCASSPLASGYQETQYFGPGTRLLVL.

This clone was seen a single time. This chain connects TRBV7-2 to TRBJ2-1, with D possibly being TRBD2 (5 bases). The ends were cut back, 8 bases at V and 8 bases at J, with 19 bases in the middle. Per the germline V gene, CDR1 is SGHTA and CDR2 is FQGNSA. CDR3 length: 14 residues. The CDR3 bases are TGTGCCAGCTTGACGCAAAATCTAGCTCATGAGCAGTTCTTC. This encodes CASLTQNLAHEQFF. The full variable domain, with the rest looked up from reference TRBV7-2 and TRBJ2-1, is GAGVSQSPSNKVTEKGKDVELRCDPISGHTALYWYRQSLGQGLEFLIYFQGNSAPDKSGLPSDRFSAERTGGSVSTLTIQRTQQEDSAVYLCASLTQNLAHEQFFGPGTRLTVL.

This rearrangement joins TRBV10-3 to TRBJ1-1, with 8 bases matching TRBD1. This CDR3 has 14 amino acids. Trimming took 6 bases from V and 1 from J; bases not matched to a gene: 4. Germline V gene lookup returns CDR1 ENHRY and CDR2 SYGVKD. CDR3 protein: CAIRDGTGNTEAFF. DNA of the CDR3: TGTGCCATCAGAGACGGGACAGGGAACACTGAAGCTTTCTTT.

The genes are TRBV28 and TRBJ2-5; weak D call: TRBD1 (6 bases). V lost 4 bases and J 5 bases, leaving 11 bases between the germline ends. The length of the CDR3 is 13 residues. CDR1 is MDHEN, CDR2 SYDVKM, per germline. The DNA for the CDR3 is TGTGCCAGCAGTTCCAGGGGCGCGGAGACCCAGTACTTC. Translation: CASSSRGAETQYF.

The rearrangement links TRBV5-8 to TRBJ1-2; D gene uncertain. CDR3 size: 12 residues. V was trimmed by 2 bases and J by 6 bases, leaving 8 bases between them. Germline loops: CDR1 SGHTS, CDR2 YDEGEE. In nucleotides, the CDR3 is TGTGCCAGCAGCTTATATGAGGATGGCTACACCTTC. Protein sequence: CASSLYEDGYTF.

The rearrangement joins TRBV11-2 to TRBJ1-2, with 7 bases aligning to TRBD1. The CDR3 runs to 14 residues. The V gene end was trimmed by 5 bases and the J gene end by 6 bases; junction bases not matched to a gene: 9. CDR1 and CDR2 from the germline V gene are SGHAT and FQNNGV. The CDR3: CASSQPGQLNGYTF. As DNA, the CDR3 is TGTGCCAGCAGCCAACCGGGACAGCTGAATGGCTACACCTTC.

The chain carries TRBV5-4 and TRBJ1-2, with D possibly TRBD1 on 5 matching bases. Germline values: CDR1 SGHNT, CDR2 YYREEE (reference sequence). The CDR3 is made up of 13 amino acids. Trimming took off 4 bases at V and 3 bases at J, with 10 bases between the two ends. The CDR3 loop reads CASSPGLDYGYTF. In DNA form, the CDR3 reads TGTGCCAGCAGCCCGGGACTCGACTATGGCTACACCTTC. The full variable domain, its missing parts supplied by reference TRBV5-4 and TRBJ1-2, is ETGVTQSPTHLIKTRGQQVTLRCSSQSGHNTVSWYQQALGQGPQFIFQYYREEENGRGNFPPRFSGLQFPNYSSELNVNALELDDSALYLCASSPGLDYGYTFGSGTRLTVV.